This TCR beta chain was sequenced in a study of CD8+CD57+ T cells in acquired aplastic anemia (dated by TCRdb to 2016 to 2019). For the study in its entirety: A mean of roughly 3.2 ug of DNA, ranging from roughly 0.19 to 30 ug, was extracted from sorted CD4+ and CD8+ cells. A CD8+CD57+ expansion meant a frequency higher than the mean frequency seen in healthy subjects. What the study reported, not specific to this receptor: About 30 CD8+ CDR3 sequences were found to be shared between patients and controls, but these sequences appeared to be highly expressed in patients and within the immunodominant clones of the patients. Between patients and healthy controls, no significant difference in CD8+ Simpson's diversity was found (P=0.060).

Profiling of TCR beta VDJ combinations and CDR3 sequences used genomic DNA as the template. An Illumina HiSeq 2000 was the platform used for TCR repertoire sequencing. In the authors' own workflow: TRBV/TRBJ rearrangement plots, CDR3 size and DJ length profiles, and Simpson's diversity index were used to assess repertoires. The most abundant DNA sequence in the deep sequencing data was taken as the immunodominant clone. CDR3 amino acid sequences were screened for sharing across subjects and were compared with published repertoires and the VDJdb database. The raw public reads went through TCRdb reprocessing: fastp at Q25, MiXCR clone calling, in-frame beta chains kept. Rows with one shared CDR3 protein collapse into an entry with the most common genes and DNA. What appears here as the V and J calls and clone size reflects TCRdb's work, not the paper's. Present in this sample are around 190,000 distinct CDR3 sequences, approximately 48% of which were seen just once. The ten most abundant clones make up over 10% of the sample.

Expansion of CD8+CD57+ cells had been shown by flow cytometry in the patients chosen for sequencing. Severe acquired aplastic anemia was diagnosed in all patients according to International Study of Aplastic Anemia and Agranulocytosis and Camitta criteria. No therapy had been received by the patients at the time of blood sampling. In this study, sorted CD4+ and CD8+ T cells from the blood of healthy subjects and of severe aplastic anemia patients had their TCR repertoires deep-sequenced. Patients were enrolled under clinicaltrials.gov protocols 00001620, 01623167, 00001397, 00071045, 00081523 and 00961064 in the USA. Ficoll-Paque density gradient centrifugation was used to isolate peripheral blood mononuclear cells. CD4+ and CD8+ T cells were sorted by FACS or magnetic beads before DNA extraction. The CDR3 runs 15 residues from the cysteine to the phenylalanine. The kept DNA is CDR3 alone, 45 bases in frame from the first base. The germline V gene provides CDR1 SNHLY and CDR2 FYNNEI. V drops 7 bases and J drops 2 bases, leaving 18 bases in between.

This clonotype has ten or more counts. Its antigen target is currently unknown. There are no base qualities to consult, and no much larger clone falls within one base. Recombination linked TRBV2 to TRBJ2-7, with TRBD1 tentatively as D gene (6 bases match). The origin of this receptor is a human donor with aplastic anemia. Material: sorted CD4+, CD8+, or CD8+CD57+ T cells (not recorded which) from PBMCs. The CDR3 sequence is CASTRKAGDPYEQYF. The DNA sequence follows: TGTGCCAGCACCAGAAAGGCAGGGGACCCCTACGAGCAGTACTTC. Full variable domain (CDR3 extended with the reference TRBV2 and TRBJ2-7 proteins): EPEVTQTPSHQVTQMGQEVILRCVPISNHLYFYWYRQILGQKVEFLVSFYNNEISEKSEIFDDQFSVERPDGSNFTLKIRSTKLEDSAMYFCASTRKAGDPYEQYFGPGTRLTVT.